Shown below are 26 T cell receptor beta chains from a single sample sequenced in a study of cytomegalovirus exposure and HLA in healthy donors. Researchers ran the PCR with 60 Vbeta and 13 Jbeta primers. The repertoire was sequenced with immunoSEQ multiplex PCR; TCRdb's copy has only in-frame clones and lacks some. Of 99,000 or so clones listed, 75% are singletons. The sequencing input was PBMCs. All receptors derive from a man in his forties in good health and CMV-seronegative.

The chain combines TRBV7-3 with TRBJ1-6; D call uncertain. This CDR3 has 15 residues. The germline V and J ends were trimmed by 5 bases and 3 bases, with 11 bases remaining between them. CDR1 is SGHTA and CDR2 is FQGTGA in the germline V gene. This CDR3 is CASSATGLYNSPLHF. The CDR3 DNA sequence: TGTGCCAGCAGCGCCACCGGTCTCTATAATTCACCCCTCCACTTT.

The chain uses TRBV9 and TRBJ1-6; 7 bases are shared with TRBD1. Germline CDR1 reads SGDLS; CDR2 reads YYNGEE. The CDR3 has 14 amino acids. The J segment lost 10 bases and the V segment lost 3 bases, leaving 7 bases of the junction unmatched. The CDR3 loop is CASSEGDSNSPLHF. CDR3 DNA: TGTGCCAGCAGCGAGGGGGACAGTAACTCACCCCTCCACTTT.

The V gene is TRBV19, the J gene TRBJ2-7, with 7 bases that match TRBD1. Unmatched junction bases numbered 12, after V lost 4 bases and J lost 6 bases. The CDR3 contains 15 residues. In germline, CDR1 is LNHDA, CDR2 SQIVND (reference sequence). In DNA, the CDR3 is TGTGCCAGTAGTACATTACAGGGGCCGCCGGCCGAGCAGTACTTC. This codes for CASSTLQGPPAEQYF.

Here the CDR3 DNA reads TGCGCCAGCAGCCAAGGAGGCCTGCAGGGGCATGAGCAGTTCTTC. Its protein product is CASSQGGLQGHEQFF. J is TRBJ2-1 and V is TRBV4-3; tentatively, D is TRBD1 (6 bases). Looked up from germline, CDR1 is LGHNA and CDR2 is YSLEER. The CDR3 is 15 amino acids. The ends were cut back, 1 base at V and 8 bases at J, with 15 bases in the middle.

The chain recombines TRBV30 with TRBJ1-5; possibly TRBD1 for D (6 bases). The V gene lost 8 bases and the J gene lost 3 bases, with 14 bases spanning the gap. The CDR3 length is 13 residues. The germline V gene encodes CDR1 GTSNPN and CDR2 SVGIG (reference sequence). Written as DNA, the CDR3 is TGTGCCGGAAGCGGACAGAACAATCAGCCCCAGCATTTT. Translated, it gives CAGSGQNNQPQHF.

The chain links TRBV15 to TRBJ2-5, with TRBD1 identical over 8 bases. Germline lookup yields CDR1 LNHNV and CDR2 YYDKDF (reference sequence). The CDR3 length is 13 residues. The V segment lost 3 bases and the J segment 5 bases; nucleotides outside the gene matches: 2. This CDR3 reads CATSRHRGETQYF. The CDR3 region has the DNA TGTGCCACCAGCAGGCACAGGGGGGAGACCCAGTACTTC.

The chain joins TRBV9 to TRBJ1-6, with D perhaps TRBD1 (6 bases). Looked up from germline, CDR1 is SGDLS and CDR2 is YYNGEE. The CDR3 has 14 residues. Trimming left V 6 bases short and J 7 bases short, with 14 bases between. The CDR3 DNA is TGTGCCAGCATGGGGGCGGGGGCGAATTCACCCCTCCACTTT. It specifies CASMGAGANSPLHF.

This chain connects TRBV5-1 to TRBJ1-1; the match to TRBD1 covers 7 bases. CDR1 is SGHRS and CDR2 is YFSETQ in the germline V gene. The V and J ends lost 4 bases and 2 bases, in that order; junction bases with no gene match: 8. This CDR3 is 15 amino acids long. The CDR3 here is CASSMGTVLNTEAFF. The DNA of the CDR3 is TGCGCCAGCAGCATGGGGACAGTTCTTAACACTGAAGCTTTCTTT.

The rearrangement links TRBV4-1 to TRBJ2-2, with 9 bases matching TRBD2. After removal of 5 bases from V and 4 bases from J, the junction contained 11 bases not matched to a gene. Germline V gives CDR1 MGHRA, CDR2 YSYEKL. CDR3 size: 17 residues. The CDR3 coding sequence is TGCGCCAGCAGCTCCGCCGGGACTAGCAGCGGCACCGGGGAGCTGTTTTTT. Protein sequence: CASSSAGTSSGTGELFF.

A few counts support this clone. CDR3 amino acids: CASRGPASGNTIYF. In nucleotides, the CDR3 is TGTGCCAGCAGGGGCCCGGCCTCTGGAAACACCATATATTTT. This chain joins TRBV6-5 and TRBJ1-3; D gene uncertain. Germline loops: CDR1 MNHEY, CDR2 SVGAGI. The CDR3 runs to 14 residues. V was trimmed by 6 bases and J by 0 bases, leaving 9 bases between them.

The chain employs TRBV7-6 and TRBJ2-1; TRBD2 matches 12 bases. CDR3 length: 15 amino acids. Germline lookup yields CDR1 SGHVS and CDR2 FNYEAQ. V was clipped by 5 bases and J by 4 bases; unmatched bases: 3. DNA of the CDR3: TGTGCCAGCAGCCCAGGACTAGCGGGATACAATGAGCAGTTCTTC. It translates to CASSPGLAGYNEQFF.

The chain links TRBV12-5 to TRBJ1-5, with D tentatively TRBD1 (6 bases). The CDR3 covers 16 residues. Trimming took 0 bases from V and 5 from J, leaving 14 bases between them. Germline V gives CDR1 LGHNT, CDR2 FRNRAP. CDR3 in amino acids: CASGLVIAAGDQPQHF. CDR3 DNA sequence: TGTGCTAGTGGTTTGGTAATTGCGGCAGGGGATCAGCCCCAGCATTTT. Drawing the rest from reference TRBV12-5 and TRBJ1-5, the complete variable domain is DARVTQTPRHKVTEMGQEVTMRCQPILGHNTVFWYRQTMMQGLELLAYFRNRAPLDDSGMPKDRFSAEMPDATLATLKIQPSEPRDSAVYFCASGLVIAAGDQPQHFGDGTRLSIL.

As to this clone: The junction departs from germline at one end; a sequencing error may be responsible. This chain links TRBV2 with TRBJ2-5, with D perhaps TRBD1 (5 bases). CDR3 length: 13 residues. The germline gives CDR1 SNHLY, CDR2 FYNNEI. CDR3 in amino acids: CASSRQQQEAQYF. In DNA, the CDR3 is TGTGCCAGCAGTCGACAGCAACAAGAGGCCCAGTACTTC.

This sequence joins TRBV5-1 and TRBJ1-2, with D perhaps TRBD1 (6 bases). The germline V and J ends were trimmed by 4 bases and 7 bases, with 14 bases remaining between them. The CDR3 loop spans 13 amino acids. In germline, CDR1 is SGHRS, CDR2 YFSETQ. This chain's CDR3 is CASSLDRRSGYTF. CDR3 DNA: TGCGCCAGCAGCCTCGACAGGAGGAGTGGCTACACCTTC. The full variable domain, with the rest looked up from reference TRBV5-1 and TRBJ1-2, is KAGVTQTPRYLIKTRGQQVTLSCSPISGHRSVSWYQQTPGQGLQFLFEYFSETQRNKGNFPGRFSGRQFSNSRSEMNVSTLELGDSALYLCASSLDRRSGYTFGSGTRLTVV.

V usage is TRBV4-2 and J usage is TRBJ2-1; D possibly corresponds to TRBD1 (5 bases). V shed 8 bases and J shed 7 bases, with 12 bases lying between them. CDR1 and CDR2 from the germline V gene are LGHNA and YNFKEQ. CDR3 length equals 12 residues. CDR3 DNA: TGTGCCAGCGGAACAGGATTTAATGAGCAGTTCTTC. Amino acids: CASGTGFNEQFF.

CDR3 sequence: CASSPSQGGYNEQFF. CDR3 DNA: TGTGCCAGCTCCCCCAGCCAGGGGGGCTACAATGAGCAGTTCTTC. The J gene is TRBJ2-1, the V gene TRBV18; possibly TRBD1 for D (7 bases). The V gene's germline CDR1 is KGHSH and CDR2 LQKENI. V was shortened by 6 bases and J by 3 bases, with 15 bases between the two germline ends. This CDR3 spans 15 amino acids.

The chain combines TRBV2 with TRBJ2-7; 8 positions agree with TRBD1. J gave up 5 bases and V 6 bases, and 3 bases lay outside the gene matches. Germline V gene sequence: CDR1 SNHLY, CDR2 FYNNEI. This CDR3 has 12 residues. CDR3 residues: CASRETGDEQYF. The CDR3 bases are TGTGCCAGCAGGGAGACAGGGGACGAGCAGTACTTC.

The V and J genes are TRBV6-5 and TRBJ1-1, with D tentatively TRBD1 (5 bases). The CDR3 spans 12 residues. The V end lost 8 bases, the J end lost 2 bases, and 9 bases lay between the germline ends. The germline gives CDR1 MNHEY, CDR2 SVGAGI. CDR3 loop: CASLQANTEAFF. CDR3 coding DNA: TGTGCCAGCCTACAGGCCAACACTGAAGCTTTCTTT.

The chain is built from TRBV19 and TRBJ2-3; D is perhaps TRBD2 (6 bases). Trimming stripped 8 bases from V and 5 bases from J, with 17 bases between. Germline CDR1 reads LNHDA; CDR2 reads SQIVND (reference sequence). CDR3 length: 14 residues. Written as DNA, the CDR3 is TGTGCCAGTGCGGGGCAGTATACTTTAGATACGCAGTATTTT. This codes for CASAGQYTLDTQYF.

The rearrangement uses TRBV6-5 and TRBJ2-3, with 11 bases aligning to TRBD2. Germline values: CDR1 MNHEY, CDR2 SVGAGI. This CDR3 is built from 15 residues. The junction had 12 bases not matched to a gene; V was cut back by 6 bases and J by 10 bases. The CDR3 loop is CASSLAGGLLPPQYF. CDR3 nucleotide sequence: TGTGCCAGCAGCTTAGCGGGGGGGCTACTCCCTCCGCAGTATTTT.

This clone was seen only once. V and J are TRBV7-2 and TRBJ1-2, with D uncertain. Trimming shortened V by 1 base and J by 8 bases, and 11 bases separated the two germline ends. Germline V lookup: CDR1 SGHTA, CDR2 FQGNSA. This CDR3 comprises 13 residues. The CDR3 sequence is CASSLGKGEGYTF. The DNA for the CDR3 is TGTGCCAGCAGCTTAGGAAAGGGAGAGGGCTACACCTTC. The full variable domain, with the rest looked up from reference TRBV7-2 and TRBJ1-2, is GAGVSQSPSNKVTEKGKDVELRCDPISGHTALYWYRQSLGQGLEFLIYFQGNSAPDKSGLPSDRFSAERTGGSVSTLTIQRTQQEDSAVYLCASSLGKGEGYTFGSGTRLTVV.

This chain uses TRBV28 with TRBJ1-1; possible D gene TRBD1, 6 bases. V was trimmed by 5 bases and J by 6 bases, leaving 10 bases between them. Germline V gene sequence: CDR1 MDHEN, CDR2 SYDVKM. The CDR3 loop spans 12 amino acids. The CDR3 DNA reads TGTGCCAGCAGTACGGACAGACCTGAAGCTTTCTTT. Its translation is CASSTDRPEAFF.

The V and J genes are TRBV28 and TRBJ2-7; 10 bases match TRBD1. V lost 7 bases to trimming and J lost 3 bases; unmatched junction nucleotides: 3. CDR3 length: 13 residues. Germline V gene lookup returns CDR1 MDHEN and CDR2 SYDVKM. CDR3 in DNA: TGTGCCAGCATTGGGACAGGGGACTACGAGCAGTACTTC. Protein: CASIGTGDYEQYF.

This chain connects TRBV11-3 to TRBJ2-1; 15 bases match TRBD2. The germline CDR1 and CDR2 sequences are SGHNT and YENEEA. V gave up 3 bases and J gave up 7 bases; unmatched junction bases: 10. CDR3 length: 18 residues. The CDR3 nucleotides read TGTGCCAGCAGCTTCGGACTAGCGGGAGGGCGTGGGACGAATGAGCAGTTCTTC. It codes for CASSFGLAGGRGTNEQFF.

This clone was seen a few times. The chain recombines TRBV10-1 with TRBJ1-5; D gene unclear. The CDR3 runs to 16 residues. From germline, CDR1 is WNHNN and CDR2 SYGVQD (reference sequence). Trimming stripped 8 bases from V and 3 bases from J, with 20 bases between. The CDR3, as DNA: TGCGCCAGCCGACGCGGCTGCGGGTTCGACAATCAGCCCCAGCATTTT. This encodes CASRRGCGFDNQPQHF.

V gene TRBV29-1 combines with J gene TRBJ2-3, with D maybe TRBD1 (6 bases). Trimming took 4 bases from V and 2 from J, leaving 13 bases between them. The CDR3 is made up of 14 amino acids. Germline CDR1 is SQVTM and CDR2 is ANQGSEA. CDR3 nucleotides: TGCAGCGTTGGTAGGCAGGGGCCCACAGATACGCAGTATTTT. Protein product: CSVGRQGPTDTQYF.